This passage covers 10 T cell receptor beta chains from one sample sequenced in a study of response to subunit inactivated influenza vaccine. TCRdb reanalysed the RT-PCR reads using MiXCR and keeps one entry per CDR3 protein. The sample has roughly 650,000 distinct CDR3 sequences; 15% to 18% are singletons. The sequencing here drew on PBMCs from blood, taken 12 days after vaccination. These receptors were taken from a man aged 50 or older who received an inactivated influenza vaccine.

CDR3 sequence: CASKPVGNQPQHF. CDR3 DNA: TGTGCCAGCAAGCCTGTGGGGAATCAGCCCCAGCATTTT. The V gene is TRBV6-1, the J gene TRBJ1-5; D is uncertain. Germline CDR1 is MNHNS and CDR2 is SASEGT. This CDR3 has 13 amino acids. Trimming left V 7 bases short and J 4 bases short, with 11 bases between.

This clonotype appeared a few times. J is TRBJ1-1 and V is TRBV5-1; no clear D gene. The CDR3 has 16 amino acids. The germline V gene encodes CDR1 SGHRS and CDR2 YFSETQ. Trimming took 1 base from V and 2 from J, leaving 15 bases between them. The CDR3 region has the DNA TGCGCCAGCAGCTTGTCGGTGAATACGGGAAACACTGAAGCTTTCTTT. Residues: CASSLSVNTGNTEAFF.

The gene calls are TRBV10-3 and TRBJ1-2; D is ambiguous. The CDR3 runs to 14 residues. V was trimmed by 7 bases and J by 4 bases, leaving 16 bases between them. Germline CDR1 ENHRY, CDR2 SYGVKD. CDR3 loop: CAINKDVSGYGYTF. The CDR3 nucleotides are TGTGCCATCAATAAGGACGTCTCTGGCTATGGCTACACCTTC.

The chain links TRBV11-2 to TRBJ2-7; TRBD2 is a possible D gene (6 bases). The germline V and J ends were trimmed by 8 bases and 0 bases, with 11 bases remaining between them. Germline CDR1 and CDR2: SGHAT and FQNNGV. The CDR3 has 13 residues. The CDR3 spells CASHSGVSYEQYF. The CDR3 bases are TGTGCCAGCCATAGCGGAGTCTCCTACGAGCAGTACTTC. Drawing the rest from reference TRBV11-2 and TRBJ2-7, the complete variable domain is EAGVAQSPRYKIIEKRQSVAFWCNPISGHATLYWYQQILGQGPKLLIQFQNNGVVDDSQLPKDRFSAERLKGVDSTLKIQPAKLEDSAVYLCASHSGVSYEQYFGPGTRLTVT.

The V call is TRBV5-1, the J call TRBJ2-7; weak D call: TRBD2 (5 bases). Germline lookup yields CDR1 SGHRS and CDR2 YFSETQ. The CDR3 covers 13 residues. V was shortened by 5 bases and J by 2 bases, with 11 bases between the two germline ends. This CDR3 is CASSMSGTYEQYF. Here the CDR3 DNA reads TGCGCCAGCAGTATGTCCGGGACCTACGAGCAGTACTTC.

This clonotype was counted only a few times. This sequence joins TRBV6-1 and TRBJ2-1; maybe TRBD1 (6 bases). Per the germline V gene, CDR1 is MNHNS and CDR2 is SASEGT. The CDR3 has 16 residues. V was cut by 7 bases and J by 7 bases, with 23 bases left in between. CDR3 nucleotides: TGTGCCAGCACCCCAGCTTGGGGGAGAAGGGGGAATGAGCAGTTCTTC. As protein: CASTPAWGRRGNEQFF.

A few counts support this clonotype. This chain joins TRBV4-3 and TRBJ2-3, with 8 bases lining up with TRBD2. V lost 0 bases, J lost 0 bases, and 5 bases stayed unmatched. Germline V gives CDR1 LGHNA, CDR2 YSLEER. The CDR3 spans 17 residues. In DNA, the CDR3 is TGCGCCAGCAGCCAAGATCGAGCGGGGGTTAGCACAGATACGCAGTATTTT. It codes for CASSQDRAGVSTDTQYF.

V usage is TRBV2 and J usage is TRBJ2-3; no clear D gene. The CDR3 contains 14 residues. Trimming took off 6 bases at V and 1 base at J, with 11 bases between the two ends. CDR1 is SNHLY, CDR2 FYNNEI, per germline. In DNA, the CDR3 is TGTGCCAGCAGCAGACATAGAGGCACAGATACGCAGTATTTT. Amino acids: CASSRHRGTDTQYF.

The chain has TRBV7-6 and TRBJ2-7, with 11 bases fitting TRBD1. Germline CDR1 reads SGHVS; CDR2 reads FNYEAQ. The CDR3 length is 17 residues. With V trimmed by 5 bases and J by 2 bases, 11 bases remained unmatched. This CDR3 is CASSRGRGTGGPYEQYF. CDR3 DNA sequence: TGTGCCAGCAGCCGCGGTCGTGGGACAGGGGGACCCTACGAGCAGTACTTC.

CDR3 sequence (DNA): TGCGCCAGCAGCTTGAGGAGCGTTCTTGCCGGGGAGCTGTTTTTT. It is translated as CASSLRSVLAGELFF. The V gene is TRBV5-1, the J gene TRBJ2-2; unclear D gene. V was trimmed by 1 base and J by 6 bases, leaving 13 bases between them. CDR1 and CDR2 from the germline V gene are SGHRS and YFSETQ. The CDR3 runs to 15 residues.